The rows below give T cell receptor beta chains drawn from one sample of a study of CD8+ T cells in alopecia areata. The assay was immunoSEQ multiplex PCR, and TCRdb's table has in-frame clones only and misses some. The sample lists around 200,000 clones; over 55% were seen once. Sequencing used CD4+ T cells sorted from blood, obtained at week 0. The receptors were gathered from a human donor with alopecia areata. CDR3s include the opening cysteine and the closing phenylalanine or tryptophan.

>TRBV7-2|TRBJ2-3
CASSLESAGLYF
>TRBV7-9|TRBJ2-1
CASSLASAGYNEQFF
>TRBV10-3|TRBJ1-2
CAISGLGKEAGYTF
>TRBV2|TRBJ2-3
CASSTGITDTQYF
>TRBV30|TRBJ1-6
CAWTGGKGYNSPLHF
>TRBV5-1|TRBJ2-2
CASSGYSAGPLGELFF
>TRBV10-2|TRBJ1-2
CASRQDLNGYTF
>TRBV25-1|TRBJ1-6
CASSKRTANSPLHF
>TRBV29-1|TRBJ1-1
CSASYVTDEAFF
>TRBV15|TRBJ1-5
CATSREQGVRNQPQHF
>TRBV6-5|TRBJ1-2
CASSSRDRDYGYTF
>TRBV28|TRBJ2-5
CATSPDGGGRTQYF
>TRBV6-5|TRBJ1-5
CASTRTIGQPQHF
>TRBV10-3|TRBJ1-2
CAIEGQGERGYTF
>TRBV5-6|TRBJ1-1
CASSGGRRGAEAFF
>TRBV29-1|TRBJ1-2
CSVVGVGYGYTF
>TRBV27|TRBJ2-4
CASSLYGRGLGNIQYF
>TRBV7-2|TRBJ2-3
CASGVLTDTQYF
>TRBV19|TRBJ1-2
CASRDKNYGYTF
>TRBV29-1|TRBJ1-2
CSVEDLQPGYTF
>TRBV4-3|TRBJ1-6
CASSLSGGNYNSPLHF
>TRBV29-1|TRBJ1-1
CSVDRERTEAFF
>TRBV30|TRBJ2-1
CAWSVRRTYNEQFF
>TRBV19|TRBJ2-4
CASRQAGGAGIQYF
>TRBV5-6|TRBJ2-6
CASSLGSGANVLTF
>TRBV29-1|TRBJ1-1
CSVAEMNTEAFF
>TRBV19|TRBJ2-6
CASRLGQGSGANVLTF
>TRBV7-2|TRBJ1-2
CASSSGQFYGYTF
>TRBV29-1|TRBJ2-3
CSVAGGGRTDTQYF
>TRBV7-9|TRBJ2-7
CASSLSEHSYEQYF
>TRBV18|TRBJ2-7
CASSPPSLGEQYF
>TRBV2|TRBJ1-4
CASSEALVGIREKLFF
>TRBV25-1|TRBJ1-5
CASSETAYSNQPQHF
>TRBV7-2|TRBJ1-5
CASSLQGQGQPQHF
>TRBV7-2|TRBJ1-1
CAMIPGSMNTEAFF
>TRBV29-1|TRBJ1-1
CSVDKLFGGEAFF
>TRBV4-3|TRBJ1-6
CASSQFINNSPLHF